This is a list of T cell receptor beta chains from one sample in a study of cytomegalovirus exposure and HLA in healthy donors. Assay: immunoSEQ multiplex PCR; the TCRdb copy retains only in-frame clones and omits some. The sample shows under 400,000 clones, roughly 90% of them seen only once. Sequenced input: PBMCs. All receptors come from a woman between 18 and 29 years old in good health and CMV-seronegative. Both conserved end residues are part of each CDR3. Fields, in order: J gene, V gene, clone size, D gene, CDR3 protein, CDR3 DNA. D genes are given only for firm matches. Size values are once, few and many counts, or a class for expanded clones, and some rows have none.

j_gene: TRBJ2-3; v_gene: TRBV4-1; abundance: .; d_gene: TRBD2; CDR3aa: CASSPPGTSGGAKDTQYF; CDR3nt: TGCGCCAGCAGCCCGCCCGGGACTAGCGGGGGGGCTAAGGATACGCAGTATTTT
j_gene: TRBJ2-1; v_gene: TRBV27; abundance: .; d_gene: .; CDR3aa: CASSFGTSYNEQFF; CDR3nt: TGTGCCAGCAGTTTCGGGACATCCTACAATGAGCAGTTCTTC
j_gene: TRBJ1-1; v_gene: TRBV30; abundance: .; d_gene: .; CDR3aa: CAWTKGRSLPVLNTEAFF; CDR3nt: TGTGCCTGGACCAAGGGGCGGTCGCTTCCGGTATTGAACACTGAAGCTTTCTTT
j_gene: TRBJ1-1; v_gene: TRBV6-5; abundance: .; d_gene: TRBD1; CDR3aa: CASKRTGENTEAFF; CDR3nt: TGTGCCAGCAAACGGACAGGGGAAAACACTGAAGCTTTCTTT
j_gene: TRBJ1-3; v_gene: TRBV6-6; abundance: .; d_gene: TRBD1; CDR3aa: CASSYTAGQDRYTIYF; CDR3nt: TGTGCCAGCAGTTACACCGCCGGACAGGATAGGTACACCATATATTTT
j_gene: TRBJ1-4; v_gene: TRBV15; abundance: .; d_gene: .; CDR3aa: CATSRGVQGNEKLFF; CDR3nt: TGTGCCACCAGCAGAGGGGTCCAGGGGAATGAAAAACTGTTTTTT
j_gene: TRBJ2-1; v_gene: TRBV30; abundance: .; d_gene: TRBD2; CDR3aa: CAWVGTSGPYNEQFF; CDR3nt: TGTGCCTGGGTTGGGACTAGCGGCCCATACAATGAGCAGTTCTTC
j_gene: TRBJ2-1; v_gene: TRBV6-4; abundance: once; d_gene: TRBD2; CDR3aa: CASSPLSGGAVNEQFF; CDR3nt: TGTGCCAGCAGTCCGTTGAGCGGGGGGGCCGTAAATGAGCAGTTCTTC
j_gene: TRBJ2-3; v_gene: TRBV6-5; abundance: .; d_gene: TRBD2; CDR3aa: CASSYLTSGSRDTQYF; CDR3nt: TGTGCCAGCAGTTATCTGACTAGCGGGAGTCGAGATACGCAGTATTTT
j_gene: TRBJ2-1; v_gene: TRBV2; abundance: .; d_gene: TRBD2; CDR3aa: CASRSSGSYNEQFF; CDR3nt: TGTGCCAGCAGGTCTAGCGGGAGCTACAATGAGCAGTTCTTC
j_gene: TRBJ1-1; v_gene: TRBV6-5; abundance: .; d_gene: TRBD1; CDR3aa: CASSPLTGGAEAFF; CDR3nt: TGTGCCAGCAGTCCATTGACAGGGGGAGCTGAAGCTTTCTTT
j_gene: TRBJ1-2; v_gene: TRBV5-6; abundance: .; d_gene: TRBD1; CDR3aa: CASRHQTAGGNYGYTF; CDR3nt: TGTGCCAGCAGACACCAGACAGCAGGGGGGAACTATGGCTACACCTTC
j_gene: TRBJ2-1; v_gene: TRBV2; abundance: .; d_gene: TRBD1; CDR3aa: CASSEGQGHNEQFF; CDR3nt: TGTGCCAGCAGTGAAGGACAGGGGCACAATGAGCAGTTCTTC
j_gene: TRBJ2-3; v_gene: TRBV7-9; abundance: .; d_gene: TRBD2; CDR3aa: CASSPGTSGPDTQYF; CDR3nt: TGTGCCAGCAGCCCCGGGACTAGCGGGCCAGATACGCAGTATTTT
j_gene: TRBJ2-7; v_gene: TRBV15; abundance: .; d_gene: .; CDR3aa: CATSVSVSYEQYF; CDR3nt: TGTGCCACCAGCGTAAGCGTGTCCTACGAGCAGTACTTC
j_gene: TRBJ2-3; v_gene: TRBV29-1; abundance: .; d_gene: TRBD2; CDR3aa: CSFEREGTDTQYF; CDR3nt: TGCAGCTTTGAGCGGGAAGGCACAGATACGCAGTATTTT
j_gene: TRBJ1-1; v_gene: TRBV7-3; abundance: .; d_gene: TRBD1; CDR3aa: CASSYTTGGPTEAFF; CDR3nt: TGTGCCAGCAGCTACACGACAGGGGGCCCCACTGAAGCTTTCTTT